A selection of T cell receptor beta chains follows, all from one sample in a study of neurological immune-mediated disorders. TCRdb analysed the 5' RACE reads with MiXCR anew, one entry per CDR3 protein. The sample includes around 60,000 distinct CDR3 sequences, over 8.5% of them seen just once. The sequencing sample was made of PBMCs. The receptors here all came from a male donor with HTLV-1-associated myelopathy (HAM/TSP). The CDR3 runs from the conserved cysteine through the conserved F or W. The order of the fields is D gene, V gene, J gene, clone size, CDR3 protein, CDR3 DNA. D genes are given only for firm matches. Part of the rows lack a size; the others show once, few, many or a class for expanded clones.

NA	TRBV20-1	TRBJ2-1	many	CSDSSYNEQFF	TGCAGTGACAGCTCCTACAATGAGCAGTTCTTC
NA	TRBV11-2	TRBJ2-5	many	CASSLVDGSAQYF	TGTGCCAGCAGTCTTGTGGACGGCTCGGCCCAGTACTTC
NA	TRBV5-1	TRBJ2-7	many	CASSFSTGNYEQYF	TGCGCCAGCAGCTTTTCAACAGGGAACTACGAGCAGTACTTC
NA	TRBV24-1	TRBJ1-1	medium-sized	CATSDGTDNTEAFF	TGTGCCACCAGTGACGGGACCGACAACACTGAAGCTTTCTTT
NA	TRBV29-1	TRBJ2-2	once	CSFLVGGNTGELFF	TGCAGCTTCCTAGTAGGGGGGAACACCGGTGAGCTGTTTTTT
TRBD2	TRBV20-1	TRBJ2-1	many	CSAMGLAGGPGRYNEQFF	TGCAGTGCTATGGGGCTAGCGGGGGGGCCGGGTCGGTACAATGAGCAGTTCTTC
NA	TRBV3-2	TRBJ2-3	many	CASSQFGISTDTQYF	TGTGCCAGCAGCCAGTTTGGGATAAGCACAGATACGCAGTATTTT
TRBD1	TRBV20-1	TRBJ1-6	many	CSVGQALPSLHF	TGCAGCGTGGGACAGGCGCTGCCATCCCTCCACTTT
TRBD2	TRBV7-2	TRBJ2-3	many	CASSRGGAFVDTQYF	TGTGCCAGCAGCCGCGGGGGGGCCTTTGTGGATACGCAGTATTTT
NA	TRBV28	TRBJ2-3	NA	CASSYLGASDTQYF	TGTGCCAGCAGCTACTTAGGGGCTTCAGATACGCAGTATTTT
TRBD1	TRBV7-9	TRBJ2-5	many	CASRIDRAETQYF	TGTGCCAGCAGAATTGACAGGGCAGAGACCCAGTACTTC
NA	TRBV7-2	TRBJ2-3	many	CASSLYIDTQYF	TGTGCCAGCAGCTTATATATAGATACGCAGTATTTT
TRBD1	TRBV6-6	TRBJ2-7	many	CASSTTGGSGSYEQYF	TGTGCCAGCAGTACGACAGGGGGTTCGGGGTCCTACGAGCAGTACTTC
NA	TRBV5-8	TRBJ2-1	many	CASSPFVGLSYNEQFF	TGTGCCAGCAGCCCTTTTGTTGGGCTGTCCTACAATGAGCAGTTCTTC
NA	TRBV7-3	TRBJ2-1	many	CASSLMGPSSYNEQFF	TGTGCCAGCAGCCTCATGGGGCCGAGCTCCTACAATGAGCAGTTCTTC
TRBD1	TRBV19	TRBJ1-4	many	CASSKTGTATNEKLFF	TGTGCCAGTAGTAAGACAGGGACCGCAACTAATGAAAAACTGTTTTTT
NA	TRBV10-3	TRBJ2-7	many	CAISGTGTPGEQYF	TGTGCCATCAGTGGGACCGGGACGCCGGGGGAGCAGTACTTC
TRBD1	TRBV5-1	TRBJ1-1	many	CASSLGRPGQGWNTEAFF	TGCGCCAGCAGCTTGGGGAGACCGGGACAGGGGTGGAACACTGAAGCTTTCTTT
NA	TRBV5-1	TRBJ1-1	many	CASSLNPPGTNTEAFF	TGCGCCAGCAGCTTGAACCCCCCCGGGACCAACACTGAAGCTTTCTTT
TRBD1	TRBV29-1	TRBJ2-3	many	CSVGWDRGGADTQYF	TGCAGCGTTGGGTGGGACAGGGGCGGCGCAGATACGCAGTATTTT
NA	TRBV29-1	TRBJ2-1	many	CSVDQRLNNEQFF	TGCAGCGTTGATCAACGGCTCAACAATGAGCAGTTCTTC
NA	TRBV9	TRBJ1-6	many	CASSVGGSSYNSPLHF	TGTGCCAGCAGCGTAGGGGGCAGCTCCTATAATTCACCCCTCCACTTT
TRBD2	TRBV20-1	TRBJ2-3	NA	CSASPGGTSTDTQYF	TGCAGTGCTTCTCCCGGGGGGACCAGCACAGATACGCAGTATTTT
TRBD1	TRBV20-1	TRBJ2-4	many	CRAGTGNIQYF	TGCAGGGCCGGGACAGGGAACATTCAGTACTTC
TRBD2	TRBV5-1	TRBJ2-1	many	CASSLDLAGGYNEQFF	TGCGCCAGCAGCTTGGATTTAGCGGGGGGTTACAATGAGCAGTTCTTC
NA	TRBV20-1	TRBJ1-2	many	CSARDLSAVNYGYTF	TGCAGTGCTAGAGATCTCTCGGCGGTTAACTATGGCTACACCTTC
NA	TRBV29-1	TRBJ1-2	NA	CSVEIQGGTYGYIF	TGCAGCGTTGAAATTCAAGGCGGTACTTATGGCTACATCTTT
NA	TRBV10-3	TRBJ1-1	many	CAISELAVITEAFF	TGTGCCATCAGTGAGTTAGCAGTCATCACTGAAGCTTTCTTT
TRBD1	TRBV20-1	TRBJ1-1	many	CSAMVPLTGGLPEAFF	TGCAGTGCTATGGTTCCCTTAACAGGGGGGCTTCCTGAAGCTTTCTTT
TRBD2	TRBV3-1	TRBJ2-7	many	CASSQGGSRTSAYEQYF	TGTGCCAGCAGCCAAGGGGGTTCCAGGACTAGCGCGTACGAGCAGTACTTC
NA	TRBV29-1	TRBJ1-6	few	CSVGQELDSPLHF	TGCAGCGTTGGACAGGAGCTTGATTCACCCCTCCACTTT
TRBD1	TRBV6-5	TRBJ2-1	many	CASSYGRGRNEQFF	TGTGCCAGCAGTTACGGCAGGGGGCGGAATGAGCAGTTCTTC
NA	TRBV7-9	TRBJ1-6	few	CASSPEVNSPLHF	TGTGCCAGCAGCCCCGAAGTTAATTCACCCCTCCACTTT
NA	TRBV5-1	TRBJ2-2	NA	CASSIGQQNTGELFF	TGCGCCAGCAGCATTGGACAGCAGAACACCGGTGAGCTGTTTTTT
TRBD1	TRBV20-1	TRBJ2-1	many	CSARRATGGAYNEQFF	TGCAGTGCTAGAAGGGCGACAGGGGGCGCGTACAATGAGCAGTTCTTC
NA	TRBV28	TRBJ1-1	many	CASSRENSEAFF	TGTGCCAGCAGTAGGGAAAACAGTGAAGCTTTCTTT
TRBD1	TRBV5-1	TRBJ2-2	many	CASSFRDRALGELFF	TGCGCCAGCAGCTTCCGGGACAGGGCCCTCGGGGAGCTGTTTTTT
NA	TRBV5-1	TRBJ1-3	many	CASSPRAATSGNTIYF	TGCGCCAGCAGCCCCCGGGCTGCAACCTCTGGAAACACCATATATTTT
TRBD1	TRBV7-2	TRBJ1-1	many	CASSSSRQGEAEAFF	TGTGCCAGCAGCTCGAGTCGACAGGGAGAAGCTGAAGCTTTCTTT
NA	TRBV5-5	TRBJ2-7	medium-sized	CASSSVQRSYEQYF	TGTGCCAGCAGCTCAGTCCAGAGATCCTACGAGCAGTACTTC
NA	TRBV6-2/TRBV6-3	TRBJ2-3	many	CASRIRDTQYF	TGTGCCAGCAGGATCAGGGATACGCAGTATTTT
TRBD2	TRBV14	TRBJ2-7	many	CASSLLGATSGGKTYEQYF	TGTGCCAGCAGCCTACTCGGGGCGACTAGCGGGGGAAAAACCTACGAGCAGTACTTC
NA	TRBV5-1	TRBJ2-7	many	CASSLVAGDVYEQYF	TGCGCCAGCAGCTTGGTGGCAGGGGATGTCTACGAGCAGTACTTC
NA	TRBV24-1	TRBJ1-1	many	CATSDSQGYRTEAFF	TGTGCCACCAGTGATTCCCAGGGCTATAGGACTGAAGCTTTCTTT
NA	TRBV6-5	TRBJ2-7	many	CASRPGGFSYEQYF	TGTGCCAGCAGACCTGGGGGTTTCTCCTACGAGCAGTACTTC
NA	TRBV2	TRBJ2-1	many	CASSPTSTNEQFF	TGTGCCAGCAGCCCGACTAGTACCAATGAGCAGTTCTTC
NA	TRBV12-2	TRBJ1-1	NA	CASRLTTATMNTEAFF	TGTGCAAGTCGCTTAACGACAGCGACCATGAACACTGAAGCTTTCTTT
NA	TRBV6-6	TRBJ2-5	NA	CASSYAPADGQETQYF	TGTGCCAGCAGTTACGCCCCAGCGGATGGGCAAGAGACCCAGTACTTC
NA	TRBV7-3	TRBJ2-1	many	CASSLPGGNEQFF	TGTGCCAGCAGCTTACCCGGGGGCAATGAGCAGTTCTTC
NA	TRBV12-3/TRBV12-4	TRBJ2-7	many	CASSNEDEQYF	TGTGCCAGCAGTAATGAAGACGAGCAGTACTTC
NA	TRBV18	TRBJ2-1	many	CASSPMLGDLNEQFF	TGTGCCAGCTCACCAATGCTTGGCGATCTTAATGAGCAGTTCTTC
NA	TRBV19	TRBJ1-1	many	CASSIIGLSNTEAFF	TGTGCCAGTAGTATAATAGGACTTTCTAACACTGAAGCTTTCTTT
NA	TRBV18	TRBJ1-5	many	CASSPQTANQPQHF	TGTGCCAGCTCACCACAGACAGCTAATCAGCCCCAGCATTTT
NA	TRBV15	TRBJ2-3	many	CATSSGKLGGTDTQYF	TGTGCCACCAGCAGCGGAAAGCTAGGGGGCACAGATACGCAGTATTTT
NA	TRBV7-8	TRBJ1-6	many	CASSLGQGYNSPLHF	TGTGCCAGCAGCTTAGGGCAGGGCTATAATTCACCCCTCCACTTT
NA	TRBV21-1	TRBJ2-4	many	CASSKDVQGQGPLAKNIQYF	TGTGCCAGCAGCAAAGATGTACAAGGACAGGGGCCCCTAGCCAAAAACATTCAGTACTTC
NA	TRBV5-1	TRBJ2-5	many	CASSLGSGETQYF	TGCGCCAGCAGCTTGGGAAGTGGGGAGACCCAGTACTTC